The 16 T cell receptor beta chains given below trace back to one sample, sequenced in a study of chemoradiotherapy in HPV16-positive cancers. Libraries were prepared by immunoSEQ multiplex PCR; TCRdb keeps only in-frame clonotypes and omits some of them. Among 9,000 to 15,000 clones, roughly 61% were seen once, and the ten largest hold less than 20%. Sampling was carried out from a patient who underwent chemoradiotherapy. The receptors originated from a human donor with HPV-associated anogenital cancer.

This clone has only a few counts. The chain employs TRBV6-6 and TRBJ2-2, with 7 bases identical to TRBD2. The CDR3 extends over 15 amino acids. Per the germline V gene, CDR1 is MNHNY and CDR2 is SVGAGI (reference sequence). V was clipped by 2 bases and J by 5 bases; unmatched bases: 5. CDR3 DNA: TGTGCCAGCAGTTACGCGGGGGTGGGAACCGGGGAGCTGTTTTTT. Translating gives CASSYAGVGTGELFF.

The genes are TRBV10-1 and TRBJ2-7; possible D gene TRBD1, 6 bases. CDR1 is WNHNN, CDR2 SYGVQD, per germline (reference sequence). The CDR3 has 13 amino acids. V lost 2 bases and J 2 bases, leaving 7 bases between the germline ends. The CDR3 reads CASSEAGAYEQYF. CDR3 nucleotide sequence: TGCGCCAGCAGTGAGGCAGGGGCCTACGAGCAGTACTTC.

The CDR3 DNA is TGTGCCACCAGCAGAGCCCAGGGTCAGCCCCAGCATTTT. It codes for CATSRAQGQPQHF. The gene calls are TRBV15 and TRBJ1-5; D perhaps matches TRBD1 (5 bases). The CDR3 runs to 13 residues. Trimming left V 1 base short and J 6 bases short, with 7 bases between. The germline V gene encodes CDR1 LNHNV and CDR2 YYDKDF (reference sequence). The full variable domain, with the rest looked up from reference TRBV15 and TRBJ1-5, is DAMVIQNPRYQVTQFGKPVTLSCSQTLNHNVMYWYQQKSSQAPKLLFHYYDKDFNNEADTPDNFQSRRPNTSFCFLDIRSPGLGDTAMYLCATSRAQGQPQHFGDGTRLSIL.

The rearrangement joins TRBV5-5 to TRBJ2-7, with D tentatively TRBD2 (6 bases). There are 15 residues in the CDR3. V lost 0 bases, J lost 4 bases, and 14 bases lay in between. Germline V gene lookup returns CDR1 SGHKS and CDR2 YYEKEE (reference sequence). This CDR3 reads CASSLEGLFHYEQYF. For the CDR3, the DNA is TGTGCCAGCAGCTTGGAGGGACTTTTCCATTACGAGCAGTACTTC.

The chain couples TRBV6-6 to TRBJ2-7; D is uncertain. The CDR3 contains 12 residues. V dropped 0 bases and J dropped 5 bases, with 5 bases sitting between them. The germline CDR1 and CDR2 sequences are MNHNY and SVGAGI (reference sequence). CDR3 coding DNA: TGTGCCAGCAGTTACTCCCGGGACGAGCAGTACTTC. Translated, it gives CASSYSRDEQYF.

Comment on this clone: The same CDR3 arises from other DNA sequences in this sample as well. The chain recombines TRBV28 with TRBJ2-7; TRBD1 matches 7 bases. CDR3 length: 14 residues. With V trimmed by 3 bases and J by 2 bases, 4 bases remained unmatched. Per the germline V gene, CDR1 is MDHEN and CDR2 is SYDVKM. CDR3 residues: CASSLPGTAYEQYF. The CDR3 DNA follows: TGTGCCAGCAGTTTGCCCGGGACAGCCTACGAGCAGTACTTC.

In this sample, this clone turned up a few times. V usage is TRBV7-2 and J usage is TRBJ1-2; 11 bases are shared with TRBD1. Germline CDR1 is SGHTA and CDR2 is FQGNSA. With V trimmed by 5 bases and J by 8 bases, 4 bases remained unmatched. CDR3 size: 13 residues. The CDR3 is CASSLGTGGGYTF. The CDR3 DNA follows: TGTGCCAGCAGCCTGGGGACAGGGGGAGGCTACACCTTC.

This clone came up a few times. The chain couples TRBV7-8 to TRBJ2-7; TRBD1 agrees at 9 bases. This CDR3 has 16 residues. From germline, CDR1 is SGHVS and CDR2 FQNEAQ. The V and J ends lost 5 bases and 6 bases, in that order; junction bases with no gene match: 14. CDR3 protein: CASSLSTGGAFFEQYF. The CDR3 DNA reads TGTGCCAGCAGCCTTTCTACAGGGGGCGCGTTCTTCGAGCAGTACTTC.

The chain is built from TRBV28 and TRBJ2-7; the D call may be TRBD1 or TRBD2 (5 bases each). The CDR3 totals 14 residues. The V gene's germline CDR1 is MDHEN and CDR2 SYDVKM. V was cut by 6 bases and J by 1 base, with 13 bases left in between. CDR3 DNA: TGTGCCAGCAGAACCGGGGCTCAATCCTACGAGCAGTACTTC. Its protein product is CASRTGAQSYEQYF.

The genes are TRBV18 and TRBJ1-1, with D maybe TRBD1 (5 bases). This CDR3 has 13 amino acids. Germline V gene sequence: CDR1 KGHSH, CDR2 LQKENI. Trimming removed 4 bases from V and 3 bases from J, with 9 bases in between. CDR3 region: CASSQGRDTEAFF. The CDR3 coding sequence is TGTGCCAGCTCACAGGGGAGGGACACTGAAGCTTTCTTT.

The rearrangement links TRBV10-3 to TRBJ1-1; D gene ambiguous. Germline V gives CDR1 ENHRY, CDR2 SYGVKD. This CDR3 has 13 amino acids. V was pared by 7 bases and J by 5 bases, with 14 bases between. DNA of the CDR3: TGTGCCATCACCGGATCATTGGGAACTGAAGCTTTCTTT. The encoded protein is CAITGSLGTEAFF.

V is TRBV21-1 and J is TRBJ2-7. TRBV21-1 is assigned pseudogene status. This CDR3 region has 10 residues. The CDR3 here is CASSSRKQYF. In nucleotides, the CDR3 is TGTGCCAGCAGCTCAAGAAAGCAGTACTTC.

This clone has more than one count but fewer than ten. This sequence joins TRBV27 and TRBJ1-2; maybe TRBD1 (6 bases). CDR1 is MNHEY and CDR2 is SMNVEV in the germline V gene (reference sequence). V was shortened by 2 bases and J by 8 bases, with 24 bases between the two germline ends. CDR3 length: 17 amino acids. The CDR3: CASSLKPLSTGVGGYTF. In DNA, the CDR3 is TGTGCCAGCAGTTTAAAACCCTTATCGACAGGAGTAGGAGGCTACACCTTC.

The genes are TRBV2 and TRBJ1-5; 9 nucleotides agree with TRBD1. Germline trimming cut 8 bases from V and 5 bases from J; bases unmatched to any gene: 7. Germline V gives CDR1 SNHLY, CDR2 FYNNEI. The CDR3 length is 14 residues. In DNA, the CDR3 is TGTGCCAGCCAGGGGACAGGGAAGGATCAGCCCCAGCATTTT. This translates into CASQGTGKDQPQHF.

The rearrangement joins TRBV30 to TRBJ2-2; TRBD2 agrees at 7 bases. The V and J ends lost 5 bases and 3 bases, in that order; junction bases with no gene match: 6. Germline V lookup: CDR1 GTSNPN, CDR2 SVGIG (reference sequence). The CDR3 has 14 amino acids. CDR3 coding DNA: TGTGCCTGGGGGGAGGGGAGGTACACCGGGGAGCTGTTTTTT. It specifies CAWGEGRYTGELFF.

The count of this clone is one. The chain carries TRBV5-1 and TRBJ2-5; D gene uncertain. The CDR3 has 14 residues. Trimming removed 0 bases at V and 4 bases at J, with 10 bases between. CDR1 is SGHRS and CDR2 is YFSETQ in the germline V gene. The CDR3 region is CASSLASAVETQYF. The DNA for the CDR3 is TGCGCCAGCAGCTTGGCGTCAGCAGTAGAGACCCAGTACTTC.